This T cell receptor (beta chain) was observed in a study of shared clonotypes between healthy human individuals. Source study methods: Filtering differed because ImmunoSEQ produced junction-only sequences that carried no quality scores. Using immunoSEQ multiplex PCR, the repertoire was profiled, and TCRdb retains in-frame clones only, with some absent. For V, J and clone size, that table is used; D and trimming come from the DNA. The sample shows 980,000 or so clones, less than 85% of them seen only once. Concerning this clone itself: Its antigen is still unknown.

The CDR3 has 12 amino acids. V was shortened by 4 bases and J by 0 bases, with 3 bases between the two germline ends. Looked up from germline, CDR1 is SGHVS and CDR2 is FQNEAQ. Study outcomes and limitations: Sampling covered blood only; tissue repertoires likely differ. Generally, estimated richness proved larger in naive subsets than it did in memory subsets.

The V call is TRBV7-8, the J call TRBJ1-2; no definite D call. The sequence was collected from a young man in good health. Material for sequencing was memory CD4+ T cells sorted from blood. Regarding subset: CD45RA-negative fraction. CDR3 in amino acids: CASSSSNYGYTF. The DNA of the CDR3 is TGTGCCAGCAGCTCCTCTAACTATGGCTACACCTTC.